Listed here are 2 T cell receptor beta chains from one sample, sequenced in a study of blood T cell repertoires in COVID-19. Libraries were prepared by immunoSEQ multiplex PCR; TCRdb keeps only in-frame clonotypes and omits some of them. The sample lists roughly 90,000 clones, about 77% occurring once. The source material was peripheral blood. The source of these receptors is a human donor in a cohort sampled during active COVID-19.

The chain employs TRBV19 and TRBJ2-1, with TRBD2 matching over 11 bases. The germline V gene encodes CDR1 LNHDA and CDR2 SQIVND (reference sequence). This CDR3 region has 13 residues. Trimming at V came to 6 bases and at J to 9 bases, leaving 4 bases not matched to a gene. CDR3 protein: CASRLAGVVEQFF. CDR3 coding DNA: TGTGCCAGTAGACTAGCGGGGGTTGTTGAGCAGTTCTTC.

The CDR3 sequence: CASRLAGINEQFF. Written as DNA, the CDR3 is TGTGCCAGTCGACTAGCGGGTATCAATGAGCAGTTCTTC. The chain combines TRBV19 with TRBJ2-1, with TRBD2 identical over 10 bases. In germline, CDR1 is LNHDA, CDR2 SQIVND (reference sequence). The V and J ends lost 8 bases and 6 bases, in that order; junction bases with no gene match: 4. The CDR3 runs to 13 residues.